Below, 10 T cell receptor beta chains from the same sample are listed, as sequenced in a study of T cells in Graves' hyperthyroidism and ophthalmopathy. TCR beta CDR3 regions were amplified from RNA. HTBI primers were used for first-round RT-PCR of the TCR CDR3. TCRdb reprocessed the multiplex PCR reads with MiXCR, giving one entry per CDR3 protein. The sample has fewer than 650,000 distinct CDR3 sequences, around 50% seen once. The specimen sequenced was peripheral blood or thyroid tissue (not recorded which). The receptors derive from an adult woman with Graves' disease, either hyperthyroidism or ophthalmopathy (not recorded which).

This clonotype was seen just once. A junction end diverges from the germline sequence, so it may reflect a read error. This chain connects TRBV10-2 to TRBJ1-3, with D unclear. This CDR3 comprises 12 residues. The germline V gene has CDR1 WSHSY and CDR2 SAAADI. This chain's CDR3 is CDSSEHGIPMYF. The CDR3 DNA reads TGCGACAGCAGTGAGCATGGCATTCCTATGTATTTT.

This clonotype was seen at least ten times. V and J are TRBV29-1 and TRBJ1-2, with TRBD1 matching 7 bases. The CDR3 is 12 amino acids. Per the germline V gene, CDR1 is SQVTM and CDR2 is ANQGSEA. V gave up 5 bases and J gave up 4 bases; unmatched junction bases: 4. The CDR3 nucleotides are TGCAGCGTTCACGACAGGGTCTATGGCTACACCTTC. It is translated as CSVHDRVYGYTF.

This clonotype was counted at least ten times. The V call is TRBV7-9, the J call TRBJ1-3, with unresolved D. V dropped 1 base and J dropped 4 bases, with 8 bases sitting between them. CDR3 length equals 14 residues. The germline gives CDR1 SEHNR, CDR2 FQNEAQ (reference sequence). CDR3 protein: CASSLGEAGNTIYF. CDR3 sequence (DNA): TGTGCCAGCAGCTTAGGGGAAGCAGGAAACACCATATATTTT.

The rearrangement links TRBV20-1 to TRBJ2-7; the match to TRBD1 covers 8 bases. V was pared by 5 bases and J by 5 bases, with 8 bases of the junction left unmatched. CDR1 DFQATT and CDR2 SNEGSKA come from the germline V gene (reference sequence). The CDR3 is made up of 13 amino acids. This CDR3 is CSAPRQGTDEQYF. CDR3 in DNA: TGCAGTGCTCCTCGACAGGGGACGGACGAGCAGTACTTC.

In regard to this clonotype: This clone may be a read error of a much larger clone one base away. The V call is TRBV5-8, the J call TRBJ1-1; 9 nucleotides agree with TRBD1. Germline loops: CDR1 SGHTS, CDR2 YDEGEE. The length of the CDR3 is 16 residues. J lost 4 bases, V lost 4 bases, and 11 bases had no gene match. The CDR3 here is CASSRGQGRGSTEAFF. CDR3 sequence (DNA): TGTGCCAGCAGCAGGGGACAGGGAAGAGGGAGCACTGAAGCTTTCTTT. The complete variable domain, with remaining parts taken from reference TRBV5-8 and TRBJ1-1, reads EAGVTQSPTHLIKTRGQQATLRCSPISGHTSVYWYQQALGLGLQFLLWYDEGEERNRGNFPPRFSGRQFPNYSSELNVNALELEDSALYLCASSRGQGRGSTEAFFGQGTRLTVV.

This sequence joins TRBV29-1 and TRBJ2-3; D is tentatively TRBD1 or TRBD2 (5 bases each). V was clipped by 1 base and J by 3 bases, with 11 bases between them. This CDR3 has 14 amino acids. Germline loops: CDR1 SQVTM, CDR2 ANQGSEA. The CDR3 protein is CSVEGPGATDTQYF. The CDR3 DNA sequence: TGCAGCGTTGAAGGTCCCGGGGCTACAGATACGCAGTATTTT.

The rearrangement links TRBV10-3 to TRBJ1-5, with D perhaps TRBD1 (5 bases). The CDR3 contains 13 residues. Germline V gene sequence: CDR1 ENHRY, CDR2 SYGVKD. V shed 3 bases and J shed 3 bases, with 6 bases lying between them. CDR3 protein: CAISDRDNQPQHF. DNA of the CDR3: TGTGCCATCAGTGACAGGGACAATCAGCCCCAGCATTTT.

This clonotype was seen more than once but under ten times. The chain employs TRBV6-2 or TRBV6-3 and TRBJ1-1; unclear D gene. The CDR3 length is 14 residues. CDR1 and CDR2 from the germline V gene are MNHEY and SVGEGT. Trimming cost V 5 bases and J 5 bases, with 15 bases left between them. CDR3 DNA: TGTGCCAGCAGTAGTGCCGGGAGGATGACTGAAGCTTTCTTT. As protein: CASSSAGRMTEAFF.

This clonotype was seen repeatedly, ten times or more. This rearrangement joins TRBV9 to TRBJ1-1; TRBD1 is a possible D gene (5 bases). There are 15 residues in the CDR3. Trimming took off 0 bases at V and 3 bases at J, with 12 bases between the two ends. CDR1 SGDLS and CDR2 YYNGEE come from the germline V gene. The CDR3 protein is CASSVEGGVDTEAFF. The CDR3 nucleotides are TGTGCCAGCAGCGTAGAAGGAGGGGTGGACACTGAAGCTTTCTTT.

The chain joins TRBV7-6 to TRBJ1-2, with D perhaps matching TRBD1 (5 bases). CDR1 is SGHVS, CDR2 FNYEAQ, per germline. The V and J ends lost 5 bases and 0 bases respectively, with 16 bases between them. The CDR3 loop spans 16 amino acids. CDR3 region: CASSPEGMRSNYGYTF. The CDR3, as DNA: TGTGCCAGCAGCCCGGAGGGGATGCGTTCTAACTATGGCTACACCTTC.